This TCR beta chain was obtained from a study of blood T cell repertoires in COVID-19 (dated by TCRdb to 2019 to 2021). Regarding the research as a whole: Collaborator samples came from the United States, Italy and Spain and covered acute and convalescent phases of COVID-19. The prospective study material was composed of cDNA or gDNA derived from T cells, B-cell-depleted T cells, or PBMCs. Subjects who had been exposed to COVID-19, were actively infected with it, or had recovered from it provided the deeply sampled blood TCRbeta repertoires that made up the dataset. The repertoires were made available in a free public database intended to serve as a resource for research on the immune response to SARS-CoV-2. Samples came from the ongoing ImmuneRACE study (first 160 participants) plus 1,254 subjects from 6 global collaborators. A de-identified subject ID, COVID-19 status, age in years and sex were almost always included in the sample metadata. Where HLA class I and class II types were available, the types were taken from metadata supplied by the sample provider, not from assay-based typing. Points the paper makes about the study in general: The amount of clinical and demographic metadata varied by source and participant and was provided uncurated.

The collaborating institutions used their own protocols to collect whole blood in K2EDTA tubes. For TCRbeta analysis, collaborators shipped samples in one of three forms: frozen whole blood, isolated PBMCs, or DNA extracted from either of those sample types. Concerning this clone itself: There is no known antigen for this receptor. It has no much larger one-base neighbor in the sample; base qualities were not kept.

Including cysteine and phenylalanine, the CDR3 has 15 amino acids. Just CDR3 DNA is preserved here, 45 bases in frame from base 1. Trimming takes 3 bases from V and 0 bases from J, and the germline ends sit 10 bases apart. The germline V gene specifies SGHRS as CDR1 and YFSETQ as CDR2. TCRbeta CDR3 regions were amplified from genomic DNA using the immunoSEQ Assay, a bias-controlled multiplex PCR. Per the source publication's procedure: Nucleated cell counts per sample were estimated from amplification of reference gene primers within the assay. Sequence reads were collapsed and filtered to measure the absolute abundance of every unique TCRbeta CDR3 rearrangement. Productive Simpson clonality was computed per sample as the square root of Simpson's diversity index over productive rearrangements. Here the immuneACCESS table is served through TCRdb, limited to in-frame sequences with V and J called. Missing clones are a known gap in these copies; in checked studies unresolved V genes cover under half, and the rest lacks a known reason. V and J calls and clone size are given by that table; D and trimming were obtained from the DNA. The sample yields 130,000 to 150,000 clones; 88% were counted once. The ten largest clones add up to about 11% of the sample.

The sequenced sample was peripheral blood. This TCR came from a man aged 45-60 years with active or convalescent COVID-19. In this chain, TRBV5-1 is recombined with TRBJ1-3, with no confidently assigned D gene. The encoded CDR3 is CASSSDGNSGNTIYF. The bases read TGCGCCAGCAGCTCGGACGGGAACTCTGGAAACACCATATATTTT.